The 10 T cell receptor beta chains below all came from one sample that was sequenced in a study of T cell changes during pregnancy in multiple sclerosis. Here immunoSEQ multiplex PCR was the method, and the copy in TCRdb shows in-frame clones only, minus some. The table shows 35,000 to 45,000 clones, with just under 95% occurring only once. The source was CD8+ T cells from peripheral blood mononuclear cells, collected in the third trimester of pregnancy. Receptors originate from a female donor with multiple sclerosis, enrolled in a pregnancy study.

The rearrangement joins TRBV15 to TRBJ1-2; 10 bases map to TRBD1. Germline CDR1 LNHNV, CDR2 YYDKDF (reference sequence). The CDR3 has 18 residues. The junction had 8 bases not matched to a gene; V was cut back by 1 base and J by 0 bases. The DNA for the CDR3 is TGTGCCACCAGCAGAGCCTTTTCCGGGACAGGGGCTAACTATGGCTACACCTTC. Protein product: CATSRAFSGTGANYGYTF.

V is TRBV18 and J is TRBJ2-6, with D hard to call. The germline V and J ends were trimmed by 0 bases and 12 bases, with 12 bases remaining between them. CDR3 size: 14 residues. The V gene's germline CDR1 is KGHSH and CDR2 LQKENI. CDR3 amino acids: CASSPPDAVGVLTF. In nucleotides, the CDR3 is TGTGCCAGCTCACCACCGGATGCGGTCGGCGTCCTGACTTTC.

The rearrangement links TRBV11-2 to TRBJ2-7; tentative D call: TRBD1 (5 bases). Germline lookup yields CDR1 SGHAT and CDR2 FQNNGV. CDR3 size: 15 residues. Trimming took off 1 base at V and 4 bases at J, with 14 bases between the two ends. In nucleotides, the CDR3 is TGTGCCAGCAGCTTAGCCCCAGGGAAAGAATACGAGCAGTACTTC. The encoded protein is CASSLAPGKEYEQYF.

The chain joins TRBV27 to TRBJ2-6; D gene uncertain. Trimming shortened V by 2 bases and J by 0 bases, and 5 bases separated the two germline ends. Germline CDR1 and CDR2: MNHEY and SMNVEV (reference sequence). The CDR3 runs to 15 residues. The CDR3 loop is CASSLGHSGANVLTF. CDR3 sequence (DNA): TGTGCCAGCAGTTTAGGCCACTCTGGGGCCAACGTCCTGACTTTC.

CDR3 amino acids: CASTEGNTIYF. The DNA for the CDR3 is TGTGCCAGTACGGAGGGAAACACCATATATTTT. The chain links TRBV6-5 to TRBJ1-3; D gene unclear. The CDR3 sequence is 11 residues long. Trimming took off 9 bases at V and 4 bases at J, with 7 bases between the two ends. Germline assignment: CDR1 MNHEY and CDR2 SVGAGI.

In DNA, the CDR3 is TGTGCCAGCAGCTTAACCCAAGGCGGGGCCACAGATACGCAGTATTTT. Its translation: CASSLTQGGATDTQYF. The chain employs TRBV7-6 and TRBJ2-3; tentatively, D is TRBD2 (6 bases). CDR3 length equals 16 residues. V was clipped by 2 bases and J by 2 bases, with 14 bases between them. Germline V gene sequence: CDR1 SGHVS, CDR2 FNYEAQ.

The gene calls are TRBV9 and TRBJ1-2, with 7 bases that match TRBD1. Losses at the gene ends were 6 bases for V and 8 bases for J; bases not matched to a gene: 7. The germline V gene encodes CDR1 SGDLS and CDR2 YYNGEE. The length of the CDR3 is 12 residues. The CDR3 loop reads CASTDPGGGYTF. Here the CDR3 DNA reads TGTGCCAGCACCGACCCAGGGGGGGGCTACACCTTC.

This clone showed up just once. V is TRBV6-1 and J is TRBJ1-6, with D possibly TRBD1 on 5 matching bases. Per germline, CDR1 MNHNS and CDR2 SASEGT. Trimming removed 3 bases at V and 7 bases at J, with 10 bases between. The CDR3 is 14 amino acids. The CDR3 spells CASSEWGSNSPLHF. In DNA form, the CDR3 reads TGTGCCAGCAGTGAGTGGGGCAGCAATTCACCCCTCCACTTT.

The chain combines TRBV13 with TRBJ2-1; weak D call: TRBD1 (5 bases). The V end was cut by 5 bases, the J end by 3 bases, with 20 bases between. Germline-derived CDR1 and CDR2 are PRHDT and FYEKMQ (reference sequence). The length of the CDR3 is 17 residues. CDR3: CASSDASAGLSYNEQFF. CDR3 bases: TGTGCCAGCAGCGACGCTTCCGCAGGGCTCAGCTACAATGAGCAGTTCTTC.

This rearrangement joins TRBV4-1 to TRBJ2-3; no firm D call. Germline loops: CDR1 MGHRA, CDR2 YSYEKL. V was trimmed by 4 bases and J by 8 bases, leaving 16 bases between them. CDR3 length: 14 residues. For the CDR3, the DNA is TGCGCCAGCAGCCCCAGCGCGGCAATTGCTACGCAGTATTTT. This codes for CASSPSAAIATQYF.